The clone carrying this T cell receptor (beta chain) was counted many times. Amplification from RNA transcripts yielded the TCR beta CDR3 regions. RT-PCR with HTBI primers came first, then second-round multiplex PCR. TCRdb ran MiXCR on the multiplex PCR reads and lists one entry per CDR3 protein. The repertoire has around 400,000 distinct CDR3 sequences, about 16% of them found once; the top ten carry roughly 1.6%. The sample comes from a study of Graves' ophthalmopathy and Graves' hyperthyroidism. The CDR3 is made up of 19 amino acids. V lost 1 base and J lost 5; bases outside the gene matches: 20. The V gene's germline CDR1 is DFQATT and CDR2 SNEGSKA (reference sequence).

This sequence joins TRBV20-1 and TRBJ2-7; 10 bases match TRBD2. The specimen was peripheral blood. The TCR comes from a woman under 30 with Graves' ophthalmopathy. CDR3 sequence reads: CSARVSGRLKREGRDEQYF. The CDR3 DNA reads TGCAGTGCTAGAGTCTCAGGCCGACTTAAGCGGGAGGGCCGGGACGAGCAGTACTTC.